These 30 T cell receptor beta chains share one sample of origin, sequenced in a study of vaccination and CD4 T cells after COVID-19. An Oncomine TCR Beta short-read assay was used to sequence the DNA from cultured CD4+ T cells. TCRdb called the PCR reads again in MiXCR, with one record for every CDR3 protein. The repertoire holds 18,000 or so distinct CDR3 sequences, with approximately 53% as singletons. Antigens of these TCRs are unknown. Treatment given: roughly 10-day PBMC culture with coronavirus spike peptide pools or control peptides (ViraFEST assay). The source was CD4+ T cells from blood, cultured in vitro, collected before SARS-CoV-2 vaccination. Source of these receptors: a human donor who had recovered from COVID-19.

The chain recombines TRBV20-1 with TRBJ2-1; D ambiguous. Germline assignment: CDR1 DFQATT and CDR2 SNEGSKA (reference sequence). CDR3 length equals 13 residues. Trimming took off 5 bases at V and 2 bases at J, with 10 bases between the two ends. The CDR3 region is CSAAQTAYNEQFF. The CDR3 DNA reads TGCAGTGCTGCTCAAACAGCCTACAATGAGCAGTTCTTC.

As DNA, the CDR3 is TGTGCCAGTAGTGTCGGAGCACCGGGACAGCAGTACTTC. Residues: CASSVGAPGQQYF. The V gene is TRBV19, the J gene TRBJ2-7, with D perhaps TRBD1 or TRBD2 (5 bases each). The CDR3 has 13 amino acids. V was cut by 5 bases and J by 8 bases, with 16 bases left in between. In germline, CDR1 is LNHDA, CDR2 SQIVND (reference sequence).

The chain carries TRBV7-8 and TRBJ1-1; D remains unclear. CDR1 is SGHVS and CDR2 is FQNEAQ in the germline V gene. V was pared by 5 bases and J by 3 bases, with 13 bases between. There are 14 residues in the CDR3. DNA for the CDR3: TGTGCCAGCAGCCCGAACCTCCGCTACACTGAAGCTTTCTTT. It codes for CASSPNLRYTEAFF. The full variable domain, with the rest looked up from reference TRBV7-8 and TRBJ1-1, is GAGVSQSPRYKVAKRGQDVALRCDPISGHVSLFWYQQALGQGPEFLTYFQNEAQLDKSGLPSDRFFAERPEGSVSTLKIQRTQQEDSAVYLCASSPNLRYTEAFFGQGTRLTVV.

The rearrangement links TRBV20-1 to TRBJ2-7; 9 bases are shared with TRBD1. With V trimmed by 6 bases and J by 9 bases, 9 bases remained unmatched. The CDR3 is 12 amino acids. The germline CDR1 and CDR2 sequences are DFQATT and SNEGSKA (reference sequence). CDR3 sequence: CSASVTGGGQYF. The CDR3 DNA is TGCAGTGCAAGCGTTACAGGGGGCGGGCAGTACTTC.

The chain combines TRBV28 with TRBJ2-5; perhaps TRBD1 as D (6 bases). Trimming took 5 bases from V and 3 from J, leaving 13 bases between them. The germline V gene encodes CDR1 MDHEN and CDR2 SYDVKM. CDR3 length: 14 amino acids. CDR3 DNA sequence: TGTGCCAGCAGTGAGGACAGTGGCAAAGAGACCCAGTACTTC. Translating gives CASSEDSGKETQYF.

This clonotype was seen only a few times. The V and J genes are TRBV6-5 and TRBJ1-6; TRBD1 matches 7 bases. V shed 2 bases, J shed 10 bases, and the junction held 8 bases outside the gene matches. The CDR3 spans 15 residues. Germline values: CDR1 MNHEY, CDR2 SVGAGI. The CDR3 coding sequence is TGTGCCAGCAGTTACGGTTACAGGGGCATCTCACCCCTCCACTTT. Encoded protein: CASSYGYRGISPLHF.

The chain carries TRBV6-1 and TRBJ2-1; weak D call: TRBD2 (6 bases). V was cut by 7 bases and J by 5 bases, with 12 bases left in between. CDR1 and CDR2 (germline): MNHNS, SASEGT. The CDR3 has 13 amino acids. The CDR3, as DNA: TGTGCCAGCACCTCACTAGCACACAATGAGCAGTTCTTC. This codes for CASTSLAHNEQFF.

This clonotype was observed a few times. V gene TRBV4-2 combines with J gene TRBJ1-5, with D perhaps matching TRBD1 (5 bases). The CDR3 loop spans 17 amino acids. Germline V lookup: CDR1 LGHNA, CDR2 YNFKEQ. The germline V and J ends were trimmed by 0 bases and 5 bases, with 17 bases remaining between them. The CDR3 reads CASSQDLGGLDYQPQHF. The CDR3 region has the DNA TGTGCCAGCAGCCAAGATTTGGGGGGGTTGGACTATCAGCCCCAGCATTTT.

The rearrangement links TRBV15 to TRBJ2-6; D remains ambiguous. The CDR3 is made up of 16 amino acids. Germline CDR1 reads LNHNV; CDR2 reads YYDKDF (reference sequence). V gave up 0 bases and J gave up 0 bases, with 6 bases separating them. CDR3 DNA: TGTGCCACCAGCAGAGATCGCGCCTCTGGGGCCAACGTCCTGACTTTC. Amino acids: CATSRDRASGANVLTF. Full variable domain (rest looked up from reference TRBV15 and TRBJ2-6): DAMVIQNPRYQVTQFGKPVTLSCSQTLNHNVMYWYQQKSSQAPKLLFHYYDKDFNNEADTPDNFQSRRPNTSFCFLDIRSPGLGDTAMYLCATSRDRASGANVLTFGAGSRLTVL.

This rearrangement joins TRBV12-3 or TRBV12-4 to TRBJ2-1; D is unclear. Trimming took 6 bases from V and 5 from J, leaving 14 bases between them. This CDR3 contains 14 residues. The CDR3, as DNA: TGTGCCAGCAGCCTTCCCTCGGGTAACAATGAGCAGTTCTTC. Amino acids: CASSLPSGNNEQFF.

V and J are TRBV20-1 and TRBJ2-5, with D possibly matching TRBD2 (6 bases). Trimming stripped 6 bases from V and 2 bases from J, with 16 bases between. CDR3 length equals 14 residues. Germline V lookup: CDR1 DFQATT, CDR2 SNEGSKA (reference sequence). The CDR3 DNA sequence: TGCAGTGCCCAGACTACGGGGGAACAAGAGACCCAGTACTTC. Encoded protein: CSAQTTGEQETQYF.

The CDR3 is CASKFQQQETQYF. As DNA, the CDR3 is TGTGCCAGCAAATTTCAGCAACAAGAGACCCAGTACTTC. The rearrangement joins TRBV6-1 to TRBJ2-5; D remains ambiguous. CDR1 and CDR2 from the germline V gene are MNHNS and SASEGT. The CDR3 is 13 amino acids. V lost 7 bases and J lost 2, with 11 bases in between.

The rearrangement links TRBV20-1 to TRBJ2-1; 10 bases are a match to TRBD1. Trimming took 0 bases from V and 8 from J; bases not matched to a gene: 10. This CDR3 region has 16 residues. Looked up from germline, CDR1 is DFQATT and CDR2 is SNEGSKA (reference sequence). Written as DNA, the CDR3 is TGCAGTGCTAGAGATGCCCGGGACAGGGGAGTCCATGAGCAGTTCTTC. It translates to CSARDARDRGVHEQFF.

The CDR3 DNA reads TGCAGTGCTAGGCCCCTCCGGGCGGGGCACGAGCAGTACTTC. Translated: CSARPLRAGHEQYF. The chain couples TRBV20-1 to TRBJ2-7; TRBD2 is a possible D gene (6 bases). The germline CDR1 and CDR2 sequences are DFQATT and SNEGSKA (reference sequence). This CDR3 spans 14 amino acids. The germline V and J ends were trimmed by 3 bases and 5 bases, with 17 bases remaining between them.

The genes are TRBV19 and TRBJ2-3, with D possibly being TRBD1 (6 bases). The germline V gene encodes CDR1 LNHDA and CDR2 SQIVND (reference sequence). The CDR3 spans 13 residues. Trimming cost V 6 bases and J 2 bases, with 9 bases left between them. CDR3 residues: CASRQGYTDTQYF. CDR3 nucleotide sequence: TGTGCCAGTAGACAGGGATACACAGATACGCAGTATTTT.

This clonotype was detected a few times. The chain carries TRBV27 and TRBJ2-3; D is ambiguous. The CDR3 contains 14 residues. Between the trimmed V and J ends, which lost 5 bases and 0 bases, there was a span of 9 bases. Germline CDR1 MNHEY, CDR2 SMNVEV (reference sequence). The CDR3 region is CASSTGRSTDTQYF. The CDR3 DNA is TGTGCCAGCAGTACTGGACGGAGCACAGATACGCAGTATTTT.

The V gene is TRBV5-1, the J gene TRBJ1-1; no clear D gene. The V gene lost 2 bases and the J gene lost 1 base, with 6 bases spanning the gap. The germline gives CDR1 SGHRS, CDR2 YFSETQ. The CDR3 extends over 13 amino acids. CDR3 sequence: CASSFEENTEAFF. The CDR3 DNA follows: TGCGCCAGCAGCTTCGAGGAGAACACTGAAGCTTTCTTT.

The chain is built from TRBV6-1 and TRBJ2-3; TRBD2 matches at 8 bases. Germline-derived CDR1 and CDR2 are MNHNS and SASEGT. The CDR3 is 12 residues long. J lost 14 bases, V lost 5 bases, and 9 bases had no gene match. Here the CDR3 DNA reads TGTGCCAGCAGTCCCCCCGGCGGGAGGATGTATTTT. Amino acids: CASSPPGGRMYF.

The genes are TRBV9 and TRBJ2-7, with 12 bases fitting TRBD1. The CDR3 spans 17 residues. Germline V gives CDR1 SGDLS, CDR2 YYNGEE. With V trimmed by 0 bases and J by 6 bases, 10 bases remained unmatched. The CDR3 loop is CASSVALGDRGPGEQYF. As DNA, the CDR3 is TGTGCCAGCAGCGTAGCTTTAGGGGACAGGGGGCCAGGCGAGCAGTACTTC.

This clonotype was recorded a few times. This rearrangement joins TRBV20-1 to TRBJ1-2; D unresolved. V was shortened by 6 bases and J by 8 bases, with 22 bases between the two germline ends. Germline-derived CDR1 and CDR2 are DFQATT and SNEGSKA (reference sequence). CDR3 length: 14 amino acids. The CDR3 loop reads CSAKIRQSLSGYTF. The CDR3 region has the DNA TGCAGTGCGAAAATCCGGCAGTCCCTCTCCGGCTACACCTTC.

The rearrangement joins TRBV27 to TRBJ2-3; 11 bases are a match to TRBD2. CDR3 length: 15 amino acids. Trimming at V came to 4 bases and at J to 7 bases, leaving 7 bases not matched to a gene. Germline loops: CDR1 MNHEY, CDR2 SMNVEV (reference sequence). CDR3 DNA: TGTGCCAGCAGTTCCCCCACTAGCGGGAGACATACGCAGTATTTT. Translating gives CASSSPTSGRHTQYF.

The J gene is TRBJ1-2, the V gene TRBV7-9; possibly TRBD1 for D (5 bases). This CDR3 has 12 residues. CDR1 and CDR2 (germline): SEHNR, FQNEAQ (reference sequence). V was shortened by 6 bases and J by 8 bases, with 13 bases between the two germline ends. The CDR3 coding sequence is TGTGCCAGCAGATACGGGGGGGAAGGCTACACCTTC. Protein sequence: CASRYGGEGYTF.

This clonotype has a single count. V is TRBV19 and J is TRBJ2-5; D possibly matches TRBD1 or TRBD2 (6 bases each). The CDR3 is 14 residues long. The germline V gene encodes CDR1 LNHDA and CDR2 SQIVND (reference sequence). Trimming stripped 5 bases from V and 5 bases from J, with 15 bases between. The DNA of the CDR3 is TGTGCCAGTAGTCCCCCGGGGGCCCTCGAGACCCAGTACTTC. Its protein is CASSPPGALETQYF.

CDR3 nucleotide sequence: TGCAGTGCTAGTGCTCTGGGGCGGGAGACGTCGTGGAATGAGCAGTTCTTC. Translated: CSASALGRETSWNEQFF. The gene calls are TRBV20-1 and TRBJ2-1, with TRBD2 identical over 7 bases. The CDR3 covers 17 residues. Unmatched junction bases numbered 18, after V lost 3 bases and J lost 7 bases. CDR1 and CDR2 from the germline V gene are DFQATT and SNEGSKA (reference sequence).

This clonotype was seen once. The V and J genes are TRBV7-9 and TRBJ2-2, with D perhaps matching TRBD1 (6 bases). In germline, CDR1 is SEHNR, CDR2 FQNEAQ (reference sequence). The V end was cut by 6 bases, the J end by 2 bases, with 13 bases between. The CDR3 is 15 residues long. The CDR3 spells CASSSPGTNTGELFF. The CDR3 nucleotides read TGTGCCAGCAGTTCCCCCGGGACAAACACCGGGGAGCTGTTTTTT.

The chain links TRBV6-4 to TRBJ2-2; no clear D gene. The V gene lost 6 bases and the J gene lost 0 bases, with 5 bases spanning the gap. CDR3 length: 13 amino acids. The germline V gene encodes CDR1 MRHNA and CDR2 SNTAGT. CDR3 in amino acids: CASSPSNTGELFF. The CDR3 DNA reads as TGTGCCAGCAGCCCCTCGAACACCGGGGAGCTGTTTTTT.

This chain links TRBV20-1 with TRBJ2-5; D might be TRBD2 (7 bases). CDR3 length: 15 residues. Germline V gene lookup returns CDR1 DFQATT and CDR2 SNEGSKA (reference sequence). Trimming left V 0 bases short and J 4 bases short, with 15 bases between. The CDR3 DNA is TGCAGTGCTAGAGAGAATAGGGGGGGCCGAGAGACCCAGTACTTC. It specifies CSARENRGGRETQYF.

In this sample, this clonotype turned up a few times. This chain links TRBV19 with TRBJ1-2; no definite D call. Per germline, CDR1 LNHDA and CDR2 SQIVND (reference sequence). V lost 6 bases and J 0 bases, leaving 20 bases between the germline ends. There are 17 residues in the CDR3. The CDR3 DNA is TGTGCCAGTAGCGTGTTACCCCGGACGTCAGCTAACTATGGCTACACCTTC. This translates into CASSVLPRTSANYGYTF.

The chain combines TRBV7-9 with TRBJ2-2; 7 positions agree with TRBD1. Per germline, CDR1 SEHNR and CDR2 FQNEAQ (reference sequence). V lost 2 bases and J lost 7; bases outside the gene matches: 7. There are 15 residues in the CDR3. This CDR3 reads CASSLSGQKFGELFF. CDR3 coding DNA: TGTGCCAGCAGCTTATCGGGACAGAAGTTCGGGGAGCTGTTTTTT.

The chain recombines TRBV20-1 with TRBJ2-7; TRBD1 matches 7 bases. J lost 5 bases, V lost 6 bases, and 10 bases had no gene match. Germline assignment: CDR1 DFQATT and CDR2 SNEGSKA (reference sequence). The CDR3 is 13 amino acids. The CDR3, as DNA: TGCAGTGCATCGGACAGGTCAGCCGACGAGCAGTACTTC. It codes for CSASDRSADEQYF.